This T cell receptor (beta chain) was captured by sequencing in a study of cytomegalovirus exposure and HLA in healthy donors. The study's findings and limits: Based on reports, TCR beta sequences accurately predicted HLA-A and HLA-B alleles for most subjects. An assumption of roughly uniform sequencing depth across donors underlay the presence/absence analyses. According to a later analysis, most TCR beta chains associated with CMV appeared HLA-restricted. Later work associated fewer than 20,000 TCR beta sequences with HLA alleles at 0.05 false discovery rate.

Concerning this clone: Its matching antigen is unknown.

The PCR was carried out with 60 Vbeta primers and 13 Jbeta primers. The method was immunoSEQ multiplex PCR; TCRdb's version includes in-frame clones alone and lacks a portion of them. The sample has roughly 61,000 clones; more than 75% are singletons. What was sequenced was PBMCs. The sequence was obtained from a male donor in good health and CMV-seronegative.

CDR3 residues: CASSGGQAYEQYF. The CDR3, as DNA: TGTGCCAGTAGTGGGGGACAGGCCTACGAGCAGTACTTC. The gene calls are TRBV19 and TRBJ2-7, with 8 bases lining up with TRBD1. J was trimmed by 2 bases and V by 5 bases; bases with no gene match: 2. The germline V gene has CDR1 LNHDA and CDR2 SQIVND (reference sequence). CDR3 size: 13 residues. Supplemented by reference TRBV19 and TRBJ2-7, the full variable domain reads DGGITQSPKYLFRKEGQNVTLSCEQNLNHDAMYWYRQDPGQGLRLIYYSQIVNDFQKGDIAEGYSVSREKKESFPLTVTSAQKNPTAFYLCASSGGQAYEQYFGPGTRLTVT.